This TCR beta chain was captured in a study of T-cell reconstitution after alpha-beta-depleted transplantation in children. Preparing the TCRbeta library involved the use of unique molecular identifiers. TCRdb re-called the PCR reads with MiXCR, one entry per CDR3 protein. This table holds over 400,000 distinct CDR3 sequences, around an eighth found once. Trimming removed 3 bases at V and 5 bases at J, with 10 bases between. Germline V gene sequence: CDR1 MRHNA, CDR2 SNTAGT. CDR3 size: 13 residues. The TCR was taken from a human donor who donated a stem cell graft to a child with combined immunodeficiency. Sequenced here: PBMCs from the stem cell graft donor, sampled from the stem cell graft. The genes are TRBV6-4 and TRBJ2-5; weak D call: TRBD1 (6 bases). Written as DNA, the CDR3 is TGTGCCAGCAGTGAGAACAGGGAGGAGACCCAGTACTTC. Its translation is CASSENREETQYF.